Below are 29 T cell receptor beta chains sequenced from a single sample in a study of cytomegalovirus exposure and HLA in healthy donors. PCR employed 60 Vbeta and 13 Jbeta primers. Data came from immunoSEQ multiplex PCR; TCRdb stores just in-frame clones and leaves some out. Among tens of thousands of clones listed, roughly 78% were seen once. The specimen sequenced was PBMCs. These receptors were collected from a man aged 40-49 years in good health and CMV-seronegative.

V usage is TRBV6-1 and J usage is TRBJ1-1, with D maybe TRBD1 (5 bases). The CDR3 spans 15 residues. Germline loops: CDR1 MNHNS, CDR2 SASEGT. Trimming removed 5 bases at V and 3 bases at J, with 16 bases between. The CDR3 is CASSSRGASYTEAFF. The CDR3 DNA reads as TGTGCCAGCAGTTCCCGCGGGGCAAGCTACACTGAAGCTTTCTTT.

This chain uses TRBV19 with TRBJ2-7; 10 bases line up with TRBD2. The CDR3 is made up of 14 amino acids. Germline V CDR1 and CDR2: LNHDA, SQIVND (reference sequence). The J segment lost 2 bases and the V segment lost 4 bases, leaving 2 bases of the junction unmatched. CDR3 DNA sequence: TGTGCCAGTAGTACAAGCGGGGGGGCCTACGAGCAGTACTTC. Amino acid sequence: CASSTSGGAYEQYF.

This clone was seen a single time. The chain couples TRBV5-6 to TRBJ1-2, with D possibly being TRBD1 (5 bases). Germline values: CDR1 SGHDT, CDR2 YYEEEE. Trimming cost V 6 bases and J 4 bases, with 16 bases left between them. CDR3 size: 14 residues. CDR3 protein: CASNSGGVVYGYTF. DNA for the CDR3: TGTGCCAGCAACTCGGGGGGGGTCGTCTATGGCTACACCTTC.

This chain connects TRBV18 to TRBJ2-3; TRBD2 is a possible D gene (7 bases). Trimming cost V 1 base and J 1 base, with 12 bases left between them. Germline lookup yields CDR1 KGHSH and CDR2 LQKENI. The CDR3 extends over 16 amino acids. The CDR3 DNA sequence: TGTGCCAGCTCACCACGGGGAGGGGGTGGCACAGATACGCAGTATTTT. This gives the protein CASSPRGGGGTDTQYF. Using reference TRBV18 and TRBJ2-3 for the parts outside the CDR3, the full variable domain is NAGVMQNPRHLVRRRGQEARLRCSPMKGHSHVYWYRQLPEEGLKFMVYLQKENIIDESGMPKERFSAEFPKEGPSILRIQQVVRGDSAAYFCASSPRGGGGTDTQYFGPGTRLTVL.

The chain uses TRBV4-2 and TRBJ2-3; perhaps TRBD2 as D (6 bases). V was clipped by 5 bases and J by 2 bases, with 14 bases between them. Germline CDR1 LGHNA, CDR2 YNFKEQ. This CDR3 has 15 amino acids. Written as DNA, the CDR3 is TGTGCCAGCAGCTTCCGGGACTCACTCACAGATACGCAGTATTTT. Amino acids: CASSFRDSLTDTQYF.

The genes are TRBV28 and TRBJ1-4, with TRBD1 matching over 7 bases. The CDR3 extends over 12 amino acids. The trim removed 6 bases at V and 7 bases at J, leaving 2 bases unmatched. In germline, CDR1 is MDHEN, CDR2 SYDVKM. CDR3 protein: CASSQGGEKLFF. CDR3 nucleotide sequence: TGTGCCAGCAGCCAGGGGGGTGAAAAACTGTTTTTT. Filled out from reference TRBV28 and TRBJ1-4, the complete variable domain reads DVKVTQSSRYLVKRTGEKVFLECVQDMDHENMFWYRQDPGLGLRLIYFSYDVKMKEKGDIPEGYSVSREKKERFSLILESASTNQTSMYLCASSQGGEKLFFGSGTQLSVL.

The genes are TRBV19 and TRBJ2-3, with 7 nucleotides matching TRBD2. Trimming removed 6 bases from V and 3 bases from J; junction bases left unmatched: 3. The germline V gene has CDR1 LNHDA and CDR2 SQIVND (reference sequence). The CDR3 is 13 residues long. CDR3 loop: CASRRGLTDTQYF. The CDR3 nucleotides read TGTGCCAGTAGGCGGGGACTAACAGATACGCAGTATTTT.

The V gene is TRBV27, the J gene TRBJ1-2; 7 nucleotides line up with TRBD1. Per germline, CDR1 MNHEY and CDR2 SMNVEV (reference sequence). CDR3 length: 13 amino acids. V shed 5 bases, J shed 4 bases, and the junction held 4 bases outside the gene matches. The CDR3 reads CASSPAGGYGYTF. CDR3 DNA sequence: TGTGCCAGCAGTCCCGCAGGGGGCTATGGCTACACCTTC.

The rearrangement joins TRBV7-2 to TRBJ1-2, with D possibly matching TRBD1 (6 bases). The CDR3 contains 13 residues. Germline CDR1 reads SGHTA; CDR2 reads FQGNSA. V dropped 7 bases and J dropped 8 bases, with 17 bases sitting between them. The CDR3 here is CASNVNRVGGYTF. CDR3 bases: TGTGCCAGCAACGTTAACAGGGTGGGGGGCTACACCTTC. The entire variable domain, with the rest obtained from reference TRBV7-2 and TRBJ1-2, is as follows: GAGVSQSPSNKVTEKGKDVELRCDPISGHTALYWYRQSLGQGLEFLIYFQGNSAPDKSGLPSDRFSAERTGGSVSTLTIQRTQQEDSAVYLCASNVNRVGGYTFGSGTRLTVV.

The rearrangement joins TRBV5-4 to TRBJ2-3; 11 bases are shared with TRBD2. Germline CDR1 and CDR2: SGHNT and YYREEE (reference sequence). The CDR3 extends over 15 amino acids. V lost 4 bases to trimming and J lost 4 bases; unmatched junction nucleotides: 5. The CDR3, as DNA: TGTGCCAGCAGCACTGCTAGCGGGAGGCCAGATACGCAGTATTTT. Translation: CASSTASGRPDTQYF. The full variable domain, rest sourced from reference TRBV5-4 and TRBJ2-3, is ETGVTQSPTHLIKTRGQQVTLRCSSQSGHNTVSWYQQALGQGPQFIFQYYREEENGRGNFPPRFSGLQFPNYSSELNVNALELDDSALYLCASSTASGRPDTQYFGPGTRLTVL.

The chain uses TRBV25-1 and TRBJ1-1; the D is unclear. This CDR3 contains 11 residues. V was pared by 5 bases and J by 10 bases, with 11 bases between. Germline values: CDR1 MGHDK, CDR2 SYGVNS. The chain's CDR3 is CASSFGLRAFF. In DNA form, the CDR3 reads TGTGCCAGCAGTTTCGGTTTAAGAGCTTTCTTT.

The J gene is TRBJ1-6, the V gene TRBV6-5; the match to TRBD1 covers 7 bases. The CDR3 covers 14 residues. The trim removed 6 bases at V and 3 bases at J, leaving 2 bases unmatched. CDR1 is MNHEY, CDR2 SVGAGI, per germline. The DNA for the CDR3 is TGTGCCAGCAGGAACAGGGGCTATAATTCACCCCTCCACTTT. Translating gives CASRNRGYNSPLHF.

This clone appeared a few times. The V call is TRBV2, the J call TRBJ1-3; 7 nucleotides align to TRBD1. The CDR3 loop spans 16 amino acids. Germline CDR1 and CDR2: SNHLY and FYNNEI. V lost 4 bases and J lost 0; bases outside the gene matches: 6. DNA of the CDR3: TGTGCCAGCAGTGTAGGACAGGCTCACTCTGGAAACACCATATATTTT. As protein: CASSVGQAHSGNTIYF.

The chain is built from TRBV5-1 and TRBJ1-5; TRBD1 matches 7 bases. The trim removed 4 bases at V and 2 bases at J, leaving 6 bases unmatched. CDR1 and CDR2 from the germline V gene are SGHRS and YFSETQ. The CDR3 consists of 15 residues. CDR3 loop: CASSPQGSGNQPQHF. CDR3 sequence (DNA): TGCGCCAGCAGCCCACAGGGGTCGGGCAATCAGCCCCAGCATTTT.

About this clone: The sample has other DNA sequences that encode this CDR3 too. The rearrangement links TRBV18 to TRBJ2-7, with 7 bases that match TRBD2. The length of the CDR3 is 14 residues. Trimming at V came to 2 bases and at J to 1 base, leaving 2 bases not matched to a gene. CDR1 is KGHSH, CDR2 LQKENI, per germline. In DNA, the CDR3 is TGTGCCAGCTCACCAGGGGGGGGATCCTACGAGCAGTACTTC. It yields the protein CASSPGGGSYEQYF.

This clone was counted only a few times. The chain carries TRBV5-6 and TRBJ1-2; 9 bases agree with TRBD1. After removal of 5 bases from V and 4 bases from J, the junction contained 9 bases not matched to a gene. This CDR3 spans 15 amino acids. Germline assignment: CDR1 SGHDT and CDR2 YYEEEE. The CDR3 DNA reads as TGTGCCAGCAGGAGGTGGACAGGGGCTCCCTATGGCTACACCTTC. It translates to CASRRWTGAPYGYTF. Full variable domain (remainder filled in from reference TRBV5-6 and TRBJ1-2): DAGVTQSPTHLIKTRGQQVTLRCSPKSGHDTVSWYQQALGQGPQFIFQYYEEEERQRGNFPDRFSGHQFPNYSSELNVNALLLGDSALYLCASRRWTGAPYGYTFGSGTRLTVV.

The chain links TRBV6-4 to TRBJ2-3; TRBD2 matches at 8 bases. Germline CDR1 MRHNA, CDR2 SNTAGT. This CDR3 region has 16 residues. The trim removed 2 bases at V and 4 bases at J, leaving 8 bases unmatched. The CDR3 DNA is TGTGCCAGCAGTGACCGGGGGGGGCGCGGGGCAGATACGCAGTATTTT. This translates into CASSDRGGRGADTQYF.

CDR3 sequence: CASSQWTGGSYEQYF. CDR3 in DNA: TGCGCCAGCAGCCAGTGGACAGGGGGCTCCTACGAGCAGTACTTC. The gene calls are TRBV4-1 and TRBJ2-7; 10 nucleotides line up with TRBD1. CDR3 size: 15 residues. Germline V gives CDR1 MGHRA, CDR2 YSYEKL. V shed 3 bases, J shed 0 bases, and the junction held 2 bases outside the gene matches.

This clone appeared a few times. The chain employs TRBV10-1 and TRBJ1-1; 8 bases fit TRBD1. The CDR3 covers 13 residues. V trimming: 6 bases; J trimming: 5 bases; junction bases outside the gene matches: 5. The germline gives CDR1 WNHNN, CDR2 SYGVQD (reference sequence). The CDR3 DNA follows: TGCGCCAGCAGACTCGACAGGGGTACTGAAGCTTTCTTT. Its translation is CASRLDRGTEAFF.

The V call is TRBV7-2, the J call TRBJ2-5; 7 bases are a match to TRBD2. The ends lost 3 bases at V and 2 bases at J; junction bases unmatched: 6. CDR1 is SGHTA, CDR2 FQGNSA, per germline. The CDR3 totals 15 residues. DNA for the CDR3: TGTGCCAGCAGCTTCTGGCGGGGGAGTCAAGAGACCCAGTACTTC. Residues: CASSFWRGSQETQYF.

This clone was observed a few times. This chain joins TRBV6-1 and TRBJ2-7, with 9 bases matching TRBD1. CDR3 length: 18 amino acids. The germline gives CDR1 MNHNS, CDR2 SASEGT. V was pared by 0 bases and J by 1 base, with 10 bases of the junction left unmatched. CDR3 region: CASSEALNTGGRSYEQYF. CDR3 sequence (DNA): TGTGCCAGCAGTGAAGCCCTCAACACAGGGGGCAGGTCCTACGAGCAGTACTTC.

This clone came up once. The chain links TRBV29-1 to TRBJ1-2, with D possibly TRBD1 on 5 matching bases. V shed 3 bases and J shed 7 bases, with 6 bases lying between them. Looked up from germline, CDR1 is SQVTM and CDR2 is ANQGSEA. This CDR3 spans 10 amino acids. This chain's CDR3 is CSVDRAGYTF. The DNA of the CDR3 is TGCAGCGTTGACAGGGCTGGCTACACCTTC.

CDR3 in DNA: TGTGCCAGCAGCCCCCTCGCTAGCGGGAGAAACGAGCAGTACTTC. Encoded protein: CASSPLASGRNEQYF. The J gene is TRBJ2-7, the V gene TRBV2; 10 bases agree with TRBD2. Looked up from germline, CDR1 is SNHLY and CDR2 is FYNNEI. The CDR3 has 15 amino acids. The V segment lost 6 bases and the J segment 5 bases; nucleotides outside the gene matches: 10.

This clone appeared a few times. J is TRBJ1-2 and V is TRBV28; 9 bases map to TRBD1. Looked up from germline, CDR1 is MDHEN and CDR2 is SYDVKM. The CDR3 totals 15 residues. Trimming took 5 bases from V and 4 from J; bases not matched to a gene: 8. This CDR3 is CASSTTGGAIYGYTF. The CDR3 DNA follows: TGTGCCAGCAGTACCACAGGGGGCGCGATCTATGGCTACACCTTC.

This sequence joins TRBV4-1 and TRBJ2-7; a possible D gene is TRBD1 (5 bases). The V end lost 0 bases, the J end lost 0 bases, and 9 bases lay between the germline ends. The CDR3 covers 15 residues. Germline V gene data show CDR1 as MGHRA and CDR2 as YSYEKL. The CDR3 sequence: CASSQDRGSSYEQYF. In DNA form, the CDR3 reads TGCGCCAGCAGCCAAGATAGGGGAAGCTCCTACGAGCAGTACTTC.

J is TRBJ1-4 and V is TRBV6-1; no clear D gene. CDR1 and CDR2 (germline): MNHNS, SASEGT. CDR3 size: 14 residues. V lost 6 bases and J lost 0, with 8 bases in between. The CDR3 loop reads CASSNTATNEKLFF. Here the CDR3 DNA reads TGTGCCAGCAGCAACACCGCAACTAATGAAAAACTGTTTTTT.

The V call is TRBV5-5, the J call TRBJ2-3, with 9 bases lining up with TRBD1. Germline V gene lookup returns CDR1 SGHKS and CDR2 YYEKEE (reference sequence). The V gene end was trimmed by 0 bases and the J gene end by 1 base; junction bases not matched to a gene: 0. The CDR3 runs to 15 residues. CDR3 amino acids: CASSLGDRGTDTQYF. The CDR3 coding sequence is TGTGCCAGCAGCTTGGGGGACAGGGGCACAGATACGCAGTATTTT.

The V and J genes are TRBV2 and TRBJ2-1, with TRBD2 as a possible D gene (5 bases). Deletions cut 3 bases from V and 2 bases from J, with 11 bases between. The CDR3 loop spans 15 amino acids. Germline lookup yields CDR1 SNHLY and CDR2 FYNNEI. The CDR3 is CASSDSGSAYNEQFF. The CDR3 coding sequence is TGTGCCAGCAGTGATTCTGGGAGCGCCTACAATGAGCAGTTCTTC.

The J gene is TRBJ2-7, the V gene TRBV7-8; a possible D gene is TRBD1 (5 bases). Deletions cut 5 bases from V and 5 bases from J, with 13 bases between. Germline lookup yields CDR1 SGHVS and CDR2 FQNEAQ. The CDR3 contains 13 residues. The CDR3 DNA reads as TGTGCCAGCAGCGCCCGCGAAGGGGACGAGCAGTACTTC. Translated, it gives CASSAREGDEQYF.